The 22 T cell receptor beta chains listed next were all sequenced from one sample in a study of T cell clonotyping in hematopoietic cell transplantation. Time point described: recipient sample about 28 days before transplant, after cytoreduction. Here immunoSEQ multiplex PCR was the method, and the copy in TCRdb shows in-frame clones only, minus some. Here the sample spans roughly 11,000 clones, more than 90% being singletons. The sequencing used peripheral blood mononuclear cells, collected before stem cell transplant. These receptors were obtained from a woman in her 40s with acute myeloid leukemia. Some clones in this sample may be carry-over from other donors' samples.

This chain uses TRBV30 with TRBJ1-1; D call uncertain. V was shortened by 4 bases and J by 9 bases, with 12 bases between the two germline ends. The CDR3 is 11 amino acids. The V gene's germline CDR1 is GTSNPN and CDR2 SVGIG (reference sequence). The CDR3 region is CAWTRNHKAFF. The CDR3 DNA is TGTGCCTGGACTAGGAACCATAAAGCTTTCTTT.

V and J are TRBV7-9 and TRBJ2-2, with 7 positions matching TRBD1. There are 17 residues in the CDR3. After removal of 0 bases from V and 3 bases from J, the junction contained 7 bases not matched to a gene. The germline V gene encodes CDR1 SEHNR and CDR2 FQNEAQ (reference sequence). The CDR3 DNA reads TGTGCCAGCAGCTTAGCGAGAGGGGGCGTAGACACCGGGGAGCTGTTTTTT. It specifies CASSLARGGVDTGELFF.

The chain links TRBV7-9 to TRBJ2-2; the D is unclear. The germline V and J ends were trimmed by 5 bases and 4 bases, with 2 bases remaining between them. The CDR3 is made up of 11 amino acids. Germline assignment: CDR1 SEHNR and CDR2 FQNEAQ (reference sequence). CDR3 coding DNA: TGTGCCAGCAGCCTCACCGGGGAGCTGTTTTTT. This sequence encodes CASSLTGELFF.

The V call is TRBV6-4, the J call TRBJ2-1; 7 bases are a match to TRBD2. The CDR3 runs to 14 residues. V lost 6 bases, J lost 7 bases, and 9 bases stayed unmatched. From germline, CDR1 is MRHNA and CDR2 SNTAGT. CDR3 loop: CASRAGGSGNEQFF. CDR3 DNA sequence: TGTGCCAGCAGGGCTGGCGGGAGTGGTAATGAGCAGTTCTTC.

This clone was seen a single time. CDR3 sequence: CASSVRENGGEQYF. The CDR3 nucleotides are TGTGCCAGCAGCGTGAGGGAGAACGGGGGGGAGCAGTACTTC. The rearrangement uses TRBV9 and TRBJ2-7, with 7 bases fitting TRBD2. J lost 7 bases, V lost 2 bases, and 9 bases had no gene match. CDR1 and CDR2 (germline): SGDLS, YYNGEE. The length of the CDR3 is 14 residues.

This chain links TRBV7-2 with TRBJ2-7; the D is unclear. The V gene's germline CDR1 is SGHTA and CDR2 FQGNSA. The ends were cut back, 4 bases at V and 3 bases at J, with 7 bases in the middle. This CDR3 is 12 amino acids long. The CDR3 bases are TGTGCCAGCAGCTACTCGGACTACGAGCAGTACTTC. Protein sequence: CASSYSDYEQYF.

The V call is TRBV5-1, the J call TRBJ1-1; D gene ambiguous. With 2 bases removed from V and 3 bases from J, the gap between germline ends came to 11 bases. Per germline, CDR1 SGHRS and CDR2 YFSETQ. This CDR3 is built from 14 residues. DNA for the CDR3: TGCGCCAGCAGCTTCGTAGGGATCGACACTGAAGCTTTCTTT. Protein sequence: CASSFVGIDTEAFF.

V gene TRBV13 combines with J gene TRBJ2-5; D perhaps matches TRBD2 (5 bases). V lost 1 base, J lost 3 bases, and 6 bases lay in between. The CDR3 contains 13 residues. Germline V CDR1 and CDR2: PRHDT, FYEKMQ (reference sequence). CDR3 in DNA: TGTGCCAGCAGCTTAGAAGCGGAAGAGACCCAGTACTTC. Protein sequence: CASSLEAEETQYF.

Points on this clone: This sample includes further DNA sequences coding for the same CDR3. The rearrangement links TRBV7-9 to TRBJ2-5; D may correspond to TRBD1 or TRBD2 (6 bases each). From germline, CDR1 is SEHNR and CDR2 FQNEAQ (reference sequence). The CDR3 is 13 residues long. The V end was cut by 5 bases, the J end by 5 bases, with 12 bases between. The CDR3 protein is CASSPRGPETQYF. CDR3 sequence (DNA): TGTGCCAGCAGCCCACGGGGGCCCGAGACCCAGTACTTC.

The chain couples TRBV9 to TRBJ2-1; the D is unclear. Trimming took off 0 bases at V and 9 bases at J, with 10 bases between the two ends. Germline-derived CDR1 and CDR2 are SGDLS and YYNGEE. The CDR3 spans 13 residues. CDR3 sequence (DNA): TGTGCCAGCAGCGTAGTTAGTGGTCCTGAGCAGTTCTTC. Translated, it gives CASSVVSGPEQFF.

V gene TRBV29-1 combines with J gene TRBJ1-4; 7 bases are a match to TRBD1. Trimming removed 6 bases from V and 2 bases from J; junction bases left unmatched: 3. CDR1 is SQVTM and CDR2 is ANQGSEA in the germline V gene. The CDR3 is made up of 13 amino acids. CDR3 in amino acids: CSVTGVTNEKLFF. The DNA for the CDR3 is TGCAGCGTAACAGGGGTGACTAATGAAAAACTGTTTTTT.

The chain uses TRBV7-8 and TRBJ2-2, with D perhaps TRBD1 (5 bases). The CDR3 has 15 amino acids. The V end was cut by 3 bases, the J end by 5 bases, with 13 bases between. Germline loops: CDR1 SGHVS, CDR2 FQNEAQ. The chain's CDR3 is CASSLSQGWTGELFF. DNA for the CDR3: TGTGCCAGCAGCTTGAGTCAGGGCTGGACCGGGGAGCTGTTTTTT.

As regards this clone: Its ends do not fully match the called genes, so a read error is possible. The rearrangement uses TRBV29-1 and TRBJ2-5; D is undetermined. This CDR3 is built from 12 residues. The germline CDR1 and CDR2 sequences are SQVTM and ANQGSEA. The CDR3 region is CSVNAPQGTQYF. CDR3 nucleotides: TGCAGCGTTAACGCACCGCAAGGGACCCAGTACTTC.

This chain connects TRBV11-2 to TRBJ2-5; 10 nucleotides align to TRBD1. This CDR3 comprises 14 residues. From germline, CDR1 is SGHAT and CDR2 FQNNGV. The V segment lost 5 bases and the J segment 7 bases; nucleotides outside the gene matches: 7. CDR3: CASSISRDRGTQYF. The CDR3 coding sequence is TGTGCCAGCAGCATTTCCCGGGACAGGGGGACCCAGTACTTC. Filled out from reference TRBV11-2 and TRBJ2-5, the complete variable domain reads EAGVAQSPRYKIIEKRQSVAFWCNPISGHATLYWYQQILGQGPKLLIQFQNNGVVDDSQLPKDRFSAERLKGVDSTLKIQPAKLEDSAVYLCASSISRDRGTQYFGPGTRLLVL.

The CDR3 nucleotides are TGTGCCAGCAGCTTAAGACAGCCGAACACTGAAGCTTTCTTT. It encodes CASSLRQPNTEAFF. This chain uses TRBV7-2 with TRBJ1-1, with D maybe TRBD1 (5 bases). Germline CDR1 is SGHTA and CDR2 is FQGNSA. Trimming pared 2 bases from V and 1 base from J, leaving 8 bases between. The CDR3 runs 14 residues.

V is TRBV5-1 and J is TRBJ1-4; TRBD1 agrees at 9 bases. With V trimmed by 4 bases and J by 7 bases, 8 bases remained unmatched. Germline loops: CDR1 SGHRS, CDR2 YFSETQ. This CDR3 is built from 15 residues. The CDR3 DNA sequence: TGCGCCAGCAGCCCCGCCGGGACAGGGTTTGAAAAACTGTTTTTT. This encodes CASSPAGTGFEKLFF.

The chain joins TRBV19 to TRBJ1-2; D gene uncertain. The germline gives CDR1 LNHDA, CDR2 SQIVND (reference sequence). V was shortened by 4 bases and J by 5 bases, with 20 bases between the two germline ends. CDR3 size: 16 residues. CDR3 loop: CASSTLAGSSHYGYTF. CDR3 DNA sequence: TGTGCCAGTAGTACCCTAGCCGGGTCCTCGCATTATGGCTACACCTTC.

The chain combines TRBV7-2 with TRBJ1-1; D call uncertain. Trimming left V 2 bases short and J 8 bases short, with 12 bases between. CDR1 SGHTA and CDR2 FQGNSA come from the germline V gene. This CDR3 is 13 amino acids long. CDR3 sequence reads: CASSLSGVWEAFF. The CDR3 DNA is TGTGCCAGCAGCTTAAGCGGGGTATGGGAAGCTTTCTTT.

V is TRBV9 and J is TRBJ2-1; TRBD2 agrees at 7 bases. The CDR3 covers 15 residues. The V segment lost 3 bases and the J segment 3 bases; nucleotides outside the gene matches: 6. The germline CDR1 and CDR2 sequences are SGDLS and YYNGEE. CDR3 DNA: TGTGCCAGCAGCGCAAGCGGGACCAACTACAATGAGCAGTTCTTC. Translating it yields CASSASGTNYNEQFF.

The chain joins TRBV30 to TRBJ1-1; no definite D call. This CDR3 is built from 15 residues. Germline loops: CDR1 GTSNPN, CDR2 SVGIG (reference sequence). Trimming removed 2 bases from V and 1 base from J, with 14 bases in between. DNA for the CDR3: TGTGCCTGGAGTATGCTGGGATTAGGGAACACTGAAGCTTTCTTT. Encoded protein: CAWSMLGLGNTEAFF.

This clone appeared once. CDR3 in DNA: TGTGCCAGCAGCTTCGGTATAGGTCAGCCCCAGCATTTT. It translates to CASSFGIGQPQHF. The rearrangement uses TRBV7-6 and TRBJ1-5, with D unclear. This CDR3 contains 13 residues. Germline CDR1 SGHVS, CDR2 FNYEAQ. Trimming shortened V by 3 bases and J by 6 bases, and 9 bases separated the two germline ends.

This chain links TRBV4-1 with TRBJ2-7; D uncertain. The V end was cut by 0 bases, the J end by 1 base, with 13 bases between. Germline lookup yields CDR1 MGHRA and CDR2 YSYEKL. The CDR3 has 16 residues. In DNA form, the CDR3 reads TGCGCCAGCAGCCAAGAGTCTCTAGTAGGGTCCTACGAGCAGTACTTC. Translation gives CASSQESLVGSYEQYF.